Sequencing of this T cell receptor (beta chain) was carried out in a study of sequential checkpoint blockade in melanoma. Treatment specified: randomized to nivolumab then ipilimumab (arm A) or the reverse (arm B). PBMC sorting kept live CD3+CD8+ cells without CD19 or CD56. Repertoires were generated with immunoSEQ multiplex PCR, while TCRdb's copy carries only in-frame clones and drops some. The table shows about 5,000 clones, with 50% to 75% occurring only once. From germline, CDR1 is MRHNA and CDR2 SNTAGT. The CDR3 loop spans 15 amino acids. V lost 6 bases and J 2 bases, leaving 15 bases between the germline ends.

The rearrangement joins TRBV6-4 to TRBJ2-3; D possibly corresponds to TRBD2 (5 bases). The receptor comes from a human donor with melanoma. The specimen comprised CD8+ T cells sorted from blood (inferred from file names), sampled from a patient given nivolumab and ipilimumab in sequence. The CDR3 sequence: CASSPGLTSTDTQYF. CDR3 DNA sequence: TGTGCCAGCAGCCCCGGACTTACTTCCACAGATACGCAGTATTTT.